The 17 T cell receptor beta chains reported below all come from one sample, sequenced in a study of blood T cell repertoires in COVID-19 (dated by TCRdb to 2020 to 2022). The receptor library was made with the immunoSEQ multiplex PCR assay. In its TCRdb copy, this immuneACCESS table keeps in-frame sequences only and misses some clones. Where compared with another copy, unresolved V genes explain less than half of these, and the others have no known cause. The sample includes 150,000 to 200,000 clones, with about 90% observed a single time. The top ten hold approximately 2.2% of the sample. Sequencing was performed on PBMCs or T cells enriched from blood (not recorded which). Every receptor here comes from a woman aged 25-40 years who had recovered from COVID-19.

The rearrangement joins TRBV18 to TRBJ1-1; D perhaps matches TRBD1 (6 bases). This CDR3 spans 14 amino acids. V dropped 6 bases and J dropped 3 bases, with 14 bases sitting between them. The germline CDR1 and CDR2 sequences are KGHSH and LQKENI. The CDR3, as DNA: TGTGCCAGCTCGCCTTACAGGGTAGACACTGAAGCTTTCTTT. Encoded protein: CASSPYRVDTEAFF.

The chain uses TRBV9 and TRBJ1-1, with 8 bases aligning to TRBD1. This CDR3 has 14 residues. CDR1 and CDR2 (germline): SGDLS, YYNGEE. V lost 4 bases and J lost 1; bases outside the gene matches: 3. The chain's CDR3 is CASSLGTGNTEAFF. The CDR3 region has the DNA TGTGCCAGCAGCCTAGGGACAGGGAACACTGAAGCTTTCTTT.

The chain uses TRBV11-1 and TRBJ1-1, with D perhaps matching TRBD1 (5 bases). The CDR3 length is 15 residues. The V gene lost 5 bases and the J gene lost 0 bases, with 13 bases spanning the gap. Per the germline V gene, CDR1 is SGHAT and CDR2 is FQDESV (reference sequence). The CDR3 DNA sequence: TGTGCCAGCAGCCCATCGACAGCGTTGAACACTGAAGCTTTCTTT. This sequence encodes CASSPSTALNTEAFF.

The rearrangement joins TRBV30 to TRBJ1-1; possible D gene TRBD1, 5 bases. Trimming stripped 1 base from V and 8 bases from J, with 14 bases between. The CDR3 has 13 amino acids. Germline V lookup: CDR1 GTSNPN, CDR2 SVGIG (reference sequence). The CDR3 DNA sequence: TGTGCCTGGAGTGCGACTTCGGGGGGGGAAGCTTTCTTT. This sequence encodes CAWSATSGGEAFF.

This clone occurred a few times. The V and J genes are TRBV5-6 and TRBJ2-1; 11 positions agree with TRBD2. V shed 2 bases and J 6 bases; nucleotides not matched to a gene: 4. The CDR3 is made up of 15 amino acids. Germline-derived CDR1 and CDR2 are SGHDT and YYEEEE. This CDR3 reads CASSFSGRARNEQFF. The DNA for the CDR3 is TGTGCCAGCAGCTTTAGCGGGAGGGCCCGCAATGAGCAGTTCTTC. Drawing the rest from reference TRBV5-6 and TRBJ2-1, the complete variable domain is DAGVTQSPTHLIKTRGQQVTLRCSPKSGHDTVSWYQQALGQGPQFIFQYYEEEERQRGNFPDRFSGHQFPNYSSELNVNALLLGDSALYLCASSFSGRARNEQFFGPGTRLTVL.

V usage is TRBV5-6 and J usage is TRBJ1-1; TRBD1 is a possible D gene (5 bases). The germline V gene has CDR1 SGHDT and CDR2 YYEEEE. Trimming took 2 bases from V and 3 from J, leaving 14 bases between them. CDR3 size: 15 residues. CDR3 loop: CASSFRPPRDTEAFF. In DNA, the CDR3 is TGTGCCAGCAGCTTTCGACCCCCCAGGGACACTGAAGCTTTCTTT.

CDR3 protein: CASSLGTGGDAFF. CDR3 sequence (DNA): TGTGCCAGCAGCTTAGGGACAGGGGGAGACGCTTTCTTT. V usage is TRBV11-3 and J usage is TRBJ1-1, with 10 positions matching TRBD1. Unmatched junction bases numbered 4, after V lost 1 base and J lost 11 bases. Germline lookup yields CDR1 SGHNT and CDR2 YENEEA. CDR3 length equals 13 residues.

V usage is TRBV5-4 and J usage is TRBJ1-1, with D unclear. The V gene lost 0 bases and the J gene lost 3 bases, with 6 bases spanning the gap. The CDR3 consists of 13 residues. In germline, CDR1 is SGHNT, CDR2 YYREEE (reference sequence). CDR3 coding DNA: TGTGCCAGCAGCTTGGGAGAAGACACTGAAGCTTTCTTT. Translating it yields CASSLGEDTEAFF.

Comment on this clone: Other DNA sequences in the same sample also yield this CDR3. CDR3 region: CASSFRNTEAFF. CDR3 DNA: TGTGCCAGCAGCTTTCGGAACACTGAAGCTTTCTTT. V usage is TRBV5-5 and J usage is TRBJ1-1; D remains unclear. The CDR3 is 12 residues long. Trimming stripped 2 bases from V and 1 base from J, with 3 bases between. Germline loops: CDR1 SGHKS, CDR2 YYEKEE (reference sequence).

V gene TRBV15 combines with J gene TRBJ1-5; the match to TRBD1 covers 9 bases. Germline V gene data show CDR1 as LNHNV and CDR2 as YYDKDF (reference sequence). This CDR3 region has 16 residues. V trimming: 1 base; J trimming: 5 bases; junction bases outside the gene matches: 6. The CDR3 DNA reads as TGTGCCACCAGCAGAGGCAGGACAGGGGCCGATCAGCCCCAGCATTTT. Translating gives CATSRGRTGADQPQHF.

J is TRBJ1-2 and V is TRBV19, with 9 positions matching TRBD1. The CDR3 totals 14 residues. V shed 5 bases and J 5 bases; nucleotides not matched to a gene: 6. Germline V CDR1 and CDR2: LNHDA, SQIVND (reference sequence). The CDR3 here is CASSAQTGGYGYTF. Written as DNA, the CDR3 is TGTGCCAGTAGTGCCCAGACAGGGGGATATGGCTACACCTTC.

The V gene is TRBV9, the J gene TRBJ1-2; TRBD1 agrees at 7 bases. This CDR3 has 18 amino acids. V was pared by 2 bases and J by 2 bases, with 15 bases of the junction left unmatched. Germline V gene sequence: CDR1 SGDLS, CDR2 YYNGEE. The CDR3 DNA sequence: TGTGCCAGCAGCGTGGCCCCCTATCGGACAGGTCTAAACTATGGCTACACCTTC. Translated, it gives CASSVAPYRTGLNYGYTF. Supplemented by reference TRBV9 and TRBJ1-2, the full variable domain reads DSGVTQTPKHLITATGQRVTLRCSPRSGDLSVYWYQQSLDQGLQFLIQYYNGEERAKGNILERFSAQQFPDLHSELNLSSLELGDSALYFCASSVAPYRTGLNYGYTFGSGTRLTVV.

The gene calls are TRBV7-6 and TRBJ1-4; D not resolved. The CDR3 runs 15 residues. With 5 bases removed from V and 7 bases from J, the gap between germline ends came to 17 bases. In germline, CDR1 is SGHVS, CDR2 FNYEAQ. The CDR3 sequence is CASSRSGPTSEKLFF. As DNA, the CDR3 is TGTGCCAGCAGCCGGAGCGGGCCTACCAGTGAAAAACTGTTTTTT.

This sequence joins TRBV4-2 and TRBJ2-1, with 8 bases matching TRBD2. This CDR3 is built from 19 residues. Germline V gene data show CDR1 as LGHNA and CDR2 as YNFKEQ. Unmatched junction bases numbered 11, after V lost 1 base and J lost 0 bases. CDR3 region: CASSQVLLADVSSYNEQFF. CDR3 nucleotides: TGTGCCAGCAGCCAAGTTCTACTAGCGGACGTGAGCTCCTACAATGAGCAGTTCTTC.

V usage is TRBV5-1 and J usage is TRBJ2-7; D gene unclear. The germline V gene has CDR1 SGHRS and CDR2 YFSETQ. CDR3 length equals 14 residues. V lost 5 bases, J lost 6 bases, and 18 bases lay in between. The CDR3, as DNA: TGCGCCAGCAGTCAGCAGGAAATTTTGGGCGAGCAGTACTTC. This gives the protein CASSQQEILGEQYF. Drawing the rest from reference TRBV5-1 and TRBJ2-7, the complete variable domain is KAGVTQTPRYLIKTRGQQVTLSCSPISGHRSVSWYQQTPGQGLQFLFEYFSETQRNKGNFPGRFSGRQFSNSRSEMNVSTLELGDSALYLCASSQQEILGEQYFGPGTRLTVT.

This CDR3 is CASSLVFREGYTF. CDR3 DNA: TGTGCCAGCAGTTTAGTCTTTCGGGAGGGCTACACCTTC. The rearrangement joins TRBV12-3 or TRBV12-4 to TRBJ1-2; D call uncertain. V was pared by 1 base and J by 8 bases, with 11 bases between. The CDR3 contains 13 residues.

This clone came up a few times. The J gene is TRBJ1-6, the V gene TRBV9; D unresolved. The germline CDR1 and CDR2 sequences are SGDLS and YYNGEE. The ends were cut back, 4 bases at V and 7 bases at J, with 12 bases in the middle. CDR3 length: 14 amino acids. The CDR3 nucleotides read TGTGCCAGCAGCACCGGTACTCTCAATTCACCCCTCCACTTT. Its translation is CASSTGTLNSPLHF.